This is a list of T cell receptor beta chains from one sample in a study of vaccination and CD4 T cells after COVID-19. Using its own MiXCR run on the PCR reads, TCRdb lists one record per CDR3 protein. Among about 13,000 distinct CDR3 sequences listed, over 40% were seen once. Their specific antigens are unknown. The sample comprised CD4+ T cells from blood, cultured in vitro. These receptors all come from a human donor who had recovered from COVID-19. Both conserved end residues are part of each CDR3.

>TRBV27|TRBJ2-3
CASSSGWTGDYTDTQYF
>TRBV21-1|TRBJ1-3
CASGKGSRGLSSGNTIYF
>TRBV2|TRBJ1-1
CASSESGRTNTEAFF
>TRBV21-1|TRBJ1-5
CASSKGVPSNQPQHF
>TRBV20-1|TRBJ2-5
CSATPPRGEETQYF
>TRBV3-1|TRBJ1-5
CASSPGLTGNQPQHF
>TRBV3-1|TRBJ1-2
CASSQEWWGGYTF
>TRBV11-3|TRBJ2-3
CASSLGGRPDTQYF
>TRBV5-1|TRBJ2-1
CASSPGGQTYNEQFF
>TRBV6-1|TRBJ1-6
CASRKTGPNSPLHF
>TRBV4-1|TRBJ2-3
CASSPSLDTQYF
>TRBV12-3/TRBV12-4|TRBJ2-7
CASSLAPQGPYF
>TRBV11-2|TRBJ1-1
CASSLTGGTEAFF
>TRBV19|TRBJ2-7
CASMGATGWEQYF
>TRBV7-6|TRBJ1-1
CASSPARTSTEAFF
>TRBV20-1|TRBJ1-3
CSVDRDGSGNTIYF
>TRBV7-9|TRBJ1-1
CASSFGQTNTEAFF
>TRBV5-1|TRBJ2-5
CASSFGGTGGETQYF
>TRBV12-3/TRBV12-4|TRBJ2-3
CASRKSSGGDTQYF
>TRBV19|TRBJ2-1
CASSRRDRGQYEQFF
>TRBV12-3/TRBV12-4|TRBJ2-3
CASSFGSTDTQYF
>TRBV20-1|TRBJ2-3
CSATSRGGQKDTQYF
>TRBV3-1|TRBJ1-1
CASRKGIDGTEAFF
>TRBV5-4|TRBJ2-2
CASSRRTVNTGELFF
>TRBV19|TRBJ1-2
CASSIRGQGKNYGYTF
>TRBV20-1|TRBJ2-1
CSASVVGVGEQFF
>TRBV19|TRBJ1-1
CASSKNTGDTEAFF
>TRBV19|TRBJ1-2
CASTSSYGYTF
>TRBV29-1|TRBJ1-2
CSAFDSHGYTF
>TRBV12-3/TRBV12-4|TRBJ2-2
CASSLRGWSTGELFF
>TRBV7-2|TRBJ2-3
CASSLGGADTQYF
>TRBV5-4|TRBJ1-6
CASSLGGTVLGPNSPLHF
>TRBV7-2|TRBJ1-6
CASSQGVRSPLHF
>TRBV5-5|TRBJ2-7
CASSLVGSESYEQYF
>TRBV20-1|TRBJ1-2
CSASSHRNYGYTF
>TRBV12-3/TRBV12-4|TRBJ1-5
CASSFDWSGGQPQHF
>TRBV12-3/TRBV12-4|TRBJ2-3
CASSPPGGLQSADTQYF
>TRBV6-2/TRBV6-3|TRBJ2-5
CASSEGYHQTLGETQYF
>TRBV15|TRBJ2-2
CATSARQGNTGELFF
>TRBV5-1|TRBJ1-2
CASSFTPGGADYGYTF
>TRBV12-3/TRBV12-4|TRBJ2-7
CASSSSYEQYF